This TCR beta chain was captured in a study of T cell responses to AZD1222 COVID-19 vaccine. The CDR3 is made up of 16 amino acids. Germline CDR1 SGHNT, CDR2 YYREEE (reference sequence). V lost 0 bases and J lost 4; bases outside the gene matches: 9. Profiled with immunoSEQ multiplex PCR; TCRdb holds only in-frame clones, not every one. Among more than 50,000 clones, about 85% were seen once, and the ten largest hold over 3.5%. Specimen: peripheral blood, collected on day 0 of AZD1222 vaccination. The chain joins TRBV5-4 to TRBJ1-2, with 7 bases that match TRBD1. This TCR was recovered from an adult in good health. The CDR3 reads CASSLGDRLRGYGYTF. The DNA of the CDR3 is TGTGCCAGCAGCTTGGGGGACAGATTGCGCGGCTATGGCTACACCTTC.